The clone carrying this T cell receptor beta chain was picked up many times. This sample was included in a study of T cells in Graves' hyperthyroidism and ophthalmopathy. Amplification of TCR beta CDR3 regions was performed using RNA transcripts as template. A first-round RT-PCR of the TCR CDR3 used the HTBI primer set. TCRdb called the multiplex PCR reads again in MiXCR, with one record for every CDR3 protein. This table has some 460,000 distinct CDR3 sequences, around 16% appearing once. It was 8.5 to 10 ml of fresh peripheral blood that supplied the PBMCs. This receptor was obtained from a woman aged 18-29 years with Graves' hyperthyroidism. Source material: blood.

DNA for the CDR3: TGCGCCAGCAGAGGGGACCGGGCGACCACAGATACGCAGTATTTT. It yields the protein CASRGDRATTDTQYF. The genes are TRBV5-1 and TRBJ2-3; D tentatively reads TRBD1 or TRBD2 (5 bases each). The ends were cut back, 5 bases at V and 2 bases at J, with 15 bases in the middle. Germline CDR1 is SGHRS and CDR2 is YFSETQ. This CDR3 region has 15 residues.